This T cell receptor beta chain comes out of a study of beta chain features in type 1 diabetes. Study-level points and caveats: TCRB CDR3 length was moderately but significantly reduced in all four CD4+ subsets of Type 1 diabetes patients.

Sequencing targeted expressed TCRB transcripts, as all isolated RNA had been reverse transcribed. Sequenced by immunoSEQ multiplex PCR; TCRdb stores in-frame clones only, minus some. The sample shows fewer than 55,000 clones, around 40% of them seen only once. With 5 bases removed from V and 2 bases from J, the gap between germline ends came to 10 bases. CDR1 is MDHEN and CDR2 is SYDVKM in the germline V gene. The CDR3 is made up of 14 amino acids. For this clone: Its antigen remains unknown.

This clonotype was obtained from a man in his thirties or forties with type 1 diabetes. The sequenced sample was Tregs from blood. This chain connects TRBV28 to TRBJ1-5; no firm D call. The CDR3 is CASSLPVGNQPQHF. CDR3 DNA: TGTGCCAGCAGTCTCCCGGTAGGCAATCAGCCCCAGCATTTT.